The clone carrying this T cell receptor beta chain was seen more than once but under ten times. In germline, CDR1 is SGHRS, CDR2 YFSETQ. With 0 bases removed from V and 0 bases from J, the gap between germline ends came to 10 bases. This CDR3 comprises 17 residues. The sample comes from a study of blood T cell repertoires in COVID-19. Whole-study context: PBMCs, B-cell-depleted T cells, or T cells were the source of the cDNA or gDNA that made up the material.

The age range of participants was 18 to 89 years, with residence in about two dozen US areas. Donors of Cohort 3 who recovered were those that had two negative PCRs, clearance, or symptom resolution. In the study's own analysis: Researchers report that nucleated cell counts were estimated from reference gene primer amplification. Clones were read by immunoSEQ multiplex PCR, and TCRdb kept only the in-frame ones, dropping some. That table is the source of V, J and clone size, and D and trimming were worked out from the DNA. The sample consists of around 470,000 clones, roughly 88% of them appearing once.

The sample was PBMCs or T cells enriched from blood (not recorded which). This sequence was found in a man in his late teens or twenties who had recovered from COVID-19. The chain has TRBV5-1 and TRBJ1-6; D unclear. The CDR3 sequence: CASSLASASSYNSPLHF. CDR3 coding DNA: TGCGCCAGCAGCTTGGCTAGTGCGAGCTCCTATAATTCACCCCTCCACTTT.